Listed here are 20 T cell receptor beta chains from one sample, sequenced in a study of blood T cell repertoires in COVID-19. Clones were read by immunoSEQ multiplex PCR, and TCRdb kept only the in-frame ones, dropping some. The data contain about 90,000 clones, 89% of them singletons. The sequenced sample consisted of peripheral blood. These receptors were obtained from a man aged 50-60 years with COVID-19, enrolled during active disease.

The rearrangement joins TRBV9 to TRBJ2-2; possibly TRBD1 for D (5 bases). Trimming took off 5 bases at V and 5 bases at J, with 13 bases between the two ends. CDR1 is SGDLS, CDR2 YYNGEE, per germline. The CDR3 runs to 14 residues. The CDR3 bases are TGTGCCAGCAGAGCCGACAGCCTAACCGGGGAGCTGTTTTTT. Translated, it gives CASRADSLTGELFF.

The rearrangement uses TRBV5-1 and TRBJ2-7; D unclear. V was trimmed by 4 bases and J by 4 bases, leaving 12 bases between them. The CDR3 contains 13 residues. CDR1 is SGHRS, CDR2 YFSETQ, per germline. The CDR3, as DNA: TGCGCCAGCAGCCTCTATGAAGTATACGAGCAGTACTTC. It yields the protein CASSLYEVYEQYF. Based on the CDR3 plus reference TRBV5-1 and TRBJ2-7, the full variable domain is KAGVTQTPRYLIKTRGQQVTLSCSPISGHRSVSWYQQTPGQGLQFLFEYFSETQRNKGNFPGRFSGRQFSNSRSEMNVSTLELGDSALYLCASSLYEVYEQYFGPGTRLTVT.

This clone appeared a single time. CDR3 region: CASSQVFAGNRGNEQYF. In nucleotides, the CDR3 is TGTGCCAGCAGCCAAGTCTTCGCGGGCAACCGAGGGAACGAGCAGTACTTC. This chain links TRBV3-1 (or the pseudogene TRBV3-2) with TRBJ2-7; maybe TRBD2 (5 bases). This CDR3 has 17 amino acids. The germline CDR1 and CDR2 sequences are LGHDT and YNNKEL (reference sequence). Deletions cut 1 base from V and 5 bases from J, with 21 bases between.

The chain employs TRBV7-2 and TRBJ1-3; 8 bases align to TRBD1. The CDR3 is made up of 18 amino acids. Germline V CDR1 and CDR2: SGHTA, FQGNSA. J was trimmed by 4 bases and V by 1 base; bases with no gene match: 12. As DNA, the CDR3 is TGTGCCAGCAGCTTAGATGGACAGGGAAGAGCGGTAGGAAACACCATATATTTT. Protein sequence: CASSLDGQGRAVGNTIYF.

This clone is a singleton in its sample. The chain couples TRBV5-4 to TRBJ1-1, with D tentatively TRBD1 (6 bases). The germline V gene has CDR1 SGHNT and CDR2 YYREEE (reference sequence). The CDR3 runs to 12 residues. V lost 5 bases and J lost 5, with 10 bases in between. CDR3 sequence: CASRYDRTEAFF. DNA of the CDR3: TGTGCCAGCAGATACGACAGGACTGAAGCTTTCTTT.

The V and J genes are TRBV7-9 and TRBJ1-2; 9 positions agree with TRBD1. The V and J ends lost 0 bases and 2 bases, in that order; junction bases with no gene match: 7. The length of the CDR3 is 17 residues. Per germline, CDR1 SEHNR and CDR2 FQNEAQ (reference sequence). CDR3 coding DNA: TGTGCCAGCAGCTTAGCGAACCGGGACAGGGTAAACTATGGCTACACCTTC. Its protein product is CASSLANRDRVNYGYTF.

The chain combines TRBV11-2 with TRBJ1-5; a weak D match, TRBD1 (5 bases). The CDR3 totals 15 residues. From germline, CDR1 is SGHAT and CDR2 FQNNGV. V lost 2 bases to trimming and J lost 0 bases, with 8 bases between them. The CDR3 nucleotides are TGTGCCAGCAGCTTACAGGGTCATAGCAATCAGCCCCAGCATTTT. It yields the protein CASSLQGHSNQPQHF.

This clone was recorded once. This sequence joins TRBV6-1 and TRBJ2-7; 8 nucleotides match TRBD1. The CDR3 has 15 amino acids. V lost 6 bases, J lost 2 bases, and 9 bases stayed unmatched. Germline V CDR1 and CDR2: MNHNS, SASEGT. The CDR3: CASSHDRGFTYEQYF. The DNA for the CDR3 is TGTGCCAGCAGCCATGACAGGGGCTTTACCTACGAGCAGTACTTC.

The rearrangement uses TRBV5-8 and TRBJ1-3; D remains ambiguous. The CDR3 covers 13 residues. V was pared by 0 bases and J by 3 bases, with 4 bases between. The germline CDR1 and CDR2 sequences are SGHTS and YDEGEE. The CDR3 coding sequence is TGTGCCAGCAGCTTGGACAGTGGAAACACCATATATTTT. It is translated as CASSLDSGNTIYF.

The rearrangement links TRBV7-2 to TRBJ1-4, with 7 bases aligning to TRBD1. The CDR3 is 19 residues long. With V trimmed by 5 bases and J by 3 bases, 18 bases remained unmatched. Germline V gene data show CDR1 as SGHTA and CDR2 as FQGNSA. The CDR3 sequence: CASSGRWDRSLVSNEKLFF. CDR3 nucleotides: TGTGCCAGCAGCGGGCGATGGGACAGATCACTTGTATCTAATGAAAAACTGTTTTTT.

V and J are TRBV7-2 and TRBJ2-7, with 12 positions matching TRBD2. This CDR3 is built from 15 residues. V lost 4 bases to trimming and J lost 4 bases; unmatched junction nucleotides: 5. Germline CDR1 reads SGHTA; CDR2 reads FQGNSA. DNA for the CDR3: TGTGCCAGCAGCTCCCCCGGGACTAGCGGGTACGAGCAGTACTTC. This gives the protein CASSSPGTSGYEQYF.

This chain uses TRBV19 with TRBJ1-2; D possibly corresponds to TRBD1 (5 bases). This CDR3 comprises 15 residues. In germline, CDR1 is LNHDA, CDR2 SQIVND (reference sequence). Trimming took off 2 bases at V and 0 bases at J, with 10 bases between the two ends. The CDR3 reads CASSITGVSNYGYTF. The DNA of the CDR3 is TGTGCCAGTAGTATAACGGGGGTTTCTAACTATGGCTACACCTTC.

The V and J genes are TRBV5-5 and TRBJ1-1; D ambiguous. Germline V gene data show CDR1 as SGHKS and CDR2 as YYEKEE (reference sequence). Trimming removed 2 bases at V and 4 bases at J, with 12 bases between. The CDR3 loop spans 14 amino acids. CDR3 bases: TGTGCCAGCAGCTTCGGGGTAGGGAGCACTGAAGCTTTCTTT. This encodes CASSFGVGSTEAFF.

The chain combines TRBV5-1 with TRBJ2-5, with 8 nucleotides matching TRBD2. Germline-derived CDR1 and CDR2 are SGHRS and YFSETQ. J was trimmed by 2 bases and V by 1 base; bases with no gene match: 10. CDR3 length equals 17 residues. The CDR3 spells CASSLWIGGGHQETQYF. Here the CDR3 DNA reads TGCGCCAGCAGCTTGTGGATTGGCGGGGGGCATCAAGAGACCCAGTACTTC. The full variable domain, rest sourced from reference TRBV5-1 and TRBJ2-5, is KAGVTQTPRYLIKTRGQQVTLSCSPISGHRSVSWYQQTPGQGLQFLFEYFSETQRNKGNFPGRFSGRQFSNSRSEMNVSTLELGDSALYLCASSLWIGGGHQETQYFGPGTRLLVL.

The V call is TRBV28, the J call TRBJ2-5; 7 bases are a match to TRBD2. After removal of 3 bases from V and 4 bases from J, the junction contained 5 bases not matched to a gene. Germline CDR1 is MDHEN and CDR2 is SYDVKM. CDR3 length: 14 amino acids. DNA for the CDR3: TGTGCCAGCAGTTTTACGGGACTACCAGAGACCCAGTACTTC. It translates to CASSFTGLPETQYF.

The J gene is TRBJ1-4, the V gene TRBV24-1, with 8 bases that match TRBD1. J lost 7 bases, V lost 5 bases, and 8 bases had no gene match. The germline V gene encodes CDR1 KGHDR and CDR2 SFDVKD. The CDR3 spans 15 residues. CDR3 sequence: CATSASDRAGEKLFF. As DNA, the CDR3 is TGTGCCACCAGTGCCTCGGACAGGGCAGGTGAAAAACTGTTTTTT.

The V call is TRBV10-3, the J call TRBJ2-3; 14 bases fit TRBD2. V lost 10 bases to trimming and J lost 2 bases; unmatched junction nucleotides: 5. Germline-derived CDR1 and CDR2 are ENHRY and SYGVKD. The CDR3 covers 15 residues. The CDR3 sequence: CATWTSGGLTDTQYF. CDR3 DNA sequence: TGTGCCACTTGGACTAGCGGGGGGCTCACAGATACGCAGTATTTT.

The chain recombines TRBV4-2 with TRBJ1-1, with no clear D. Germline V lookup: CDR1 LGHNA, CDR2 YNFKEQ. CDR3 size: 16 residues. Deletions cut 1 base from V and 0 bases from J, with 12 bases between. CDR3 in amino acids: CASSQVSGRLNTEAFF. The CDR3 DNA reads TGTGCCAGCAGCCAAGTTAGCGGCAGGCTGAACACTGAAGCTTTCTTT.

V usage is TRBV3-1 (or the pseudogene TRBV3-2) and J usage is TRBJ2-7; TRBD1 matches 10 bases. The CDR3 covers 15 residues. CDR1 and CDR2 from the germline V gene are LGHDT and YNNKEL (reference sequence). Losses at the gene ends were 4 bases for V and 8 bases for J; bases not matched to a gene: 11. The CDR3 sequence is CASSPGQGTREKQYF. CDR3 in DNA: TGTGCCAGCAGCCCGGGACAGGGGACGCGGGAAAAGCAGTACTTC.

The J gene is TRBJ2-3, the V gene TRBV7-9, with D unclear. The CDR3 runs to 13 residues. The V gene's germline CDR1 is SEHNR and CDR2 FQNEAQ (reference sequence). Trimming cost V 1 base and J 6 bases, with 8 bases left between them. In DNA, the CDR3 is TGTGCCAGCAGCTTAGTGGGCGCCGATACGCAGTATTTT. This sequence encodes CASSLVGADTQYF.